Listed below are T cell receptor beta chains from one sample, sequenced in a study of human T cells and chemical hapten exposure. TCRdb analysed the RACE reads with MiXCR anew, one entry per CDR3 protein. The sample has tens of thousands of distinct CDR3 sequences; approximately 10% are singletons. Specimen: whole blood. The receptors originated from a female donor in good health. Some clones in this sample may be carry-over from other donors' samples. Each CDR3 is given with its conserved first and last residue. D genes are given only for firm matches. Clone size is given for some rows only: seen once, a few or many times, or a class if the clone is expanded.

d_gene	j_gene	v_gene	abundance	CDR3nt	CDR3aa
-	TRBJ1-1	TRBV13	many	TGTGCCAGCAGCCGATCAGGGGTTTTCACTGAAGCTTTCTTT	CASSRSGVFTEAFF
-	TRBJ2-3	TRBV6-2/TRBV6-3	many	TGTGCCAGCAGTCCTTCGAGCGGTAGCACAGATACGCAGTATTTT	CASSPSSGSTDTQYF
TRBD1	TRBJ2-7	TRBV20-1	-	TGCAGTGCCTTCAAGGACAGGGACCGATCCGAGCAGTACTTC	CSAFKDRDRSEQYF
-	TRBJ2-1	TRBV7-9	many	TGTGCCAGCAGCTTCAATGAGCAGTTCTTC	CASSFNEQFF
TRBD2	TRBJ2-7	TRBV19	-	TGTGCCAGTAGTTTTAGCGGGAGAGGGGAGCAGTACTTC	CASSFSGRGEQYF
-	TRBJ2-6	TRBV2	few	TGTGCCAGCAGTGTTGCAGGGACTGGGGCCAACGTCCTGACTTTC	CASSVAGTGANVLTF
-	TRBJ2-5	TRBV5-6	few	TGTGCCAGCAGCCAGAACTCACCCACCCAGTACTTC	CASSQNSPTQYF
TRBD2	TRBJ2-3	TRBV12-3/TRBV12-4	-	TGTGCCAGCAGAGAGAGCGGGAGGGCCCCAGATACGCAGTATTTT	CASRESGRAPDTQYF
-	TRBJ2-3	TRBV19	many	TGTGCCAGTGGCCCTGGTGGACCTAGCACAGATACGCAGTATTTT	CASGPGGPSTDTQYF
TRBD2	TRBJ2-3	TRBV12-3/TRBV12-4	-	TGTGCCAGCAGGCCGGGACTAGCGAGAGCTAGCACAGATACGCAGTATTTT	CASRPGLARASTDTQYF
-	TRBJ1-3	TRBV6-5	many	TGTGCCAGCAGTTACTCGTTGAGGACAGCTTACTCTGGAAACACCATATATTTT	CASSYSLRTAYSGNTIYF
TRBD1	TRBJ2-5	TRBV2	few	TGTGCCAGCAGGAAAGGGGACAGGGCACGAGAGACCCAGTACTTC	CASRKGDRARETQYF
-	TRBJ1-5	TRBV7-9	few	TGTGCCAGCAGCTTCCAGGGGCAGAGCAATCAGCCCCAGCATTTT	CASSFQGQSNQPQHF
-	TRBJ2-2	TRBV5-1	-	TGCGCCAGCAGAGGGGGAGGTAACACCGGGGAGCTGTTTTTT	CASRGGGNTGELFF
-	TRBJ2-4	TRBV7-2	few	TGTGCCAGCAGCTTTGCAGATTTAAACATTCAGTACTTC	CASSFADLNIQYF
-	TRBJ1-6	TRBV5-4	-	TGTGCCAGCAGCTTGGACGCAGATTCACCCCTCCACTTT	CASSLDADSPLHF
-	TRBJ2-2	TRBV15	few	TGTGCGACGGAGGGTTCGAACACCGGGGAGCTGTTTTTT	CATEGSNTGELFF
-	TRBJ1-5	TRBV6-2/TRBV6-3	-	TGTGCCAGCAGTTTGAGGTCGGGTTTTCAGCCCCAGCATTTT	CASSLRSGFQPQHF
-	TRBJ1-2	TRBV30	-	TGTGCCTGGAGTGTAAGGTGGTCCAGGGCGGAGGAAGGCTACACCTTC	CAWSVRWSRAEEGYTF
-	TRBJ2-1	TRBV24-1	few	TGTGCCACCGGCTCAGGGGAAGACAATGAGCAGTTCTTC	CATGSGEDNEQFF
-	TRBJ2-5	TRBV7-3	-	TGTGCCAGCAGCTTAACGGGCGTAGGGGCAGGACAAGAGACCCAGTACTTC	CASSLTGVGAGQETQYF
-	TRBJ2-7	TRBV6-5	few	TGTGCCAGCAGTTACTCGAGGGGCAGGGCTTCCTACGAGCAGTACTTC	CASSYSRGRASYEQYF
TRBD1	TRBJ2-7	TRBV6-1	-	TGTGCCAGCAGTGATCCCCGGGACAGGGGAAGGTACGAGCAGTACTTC	CASSDPRDRGRYEQYF
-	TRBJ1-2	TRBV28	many	TGTGCCAGCAGACAAGACAGGAGGTACTATGGCTACACCTTC	CASRQDRRYYGYTF
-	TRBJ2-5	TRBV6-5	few	TGTGCCAGCAGTCCGACGATGGGAGAGACCCAGTACTTC	CASSPTMGETQYF
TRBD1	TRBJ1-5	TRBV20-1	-	TGCAGTGCTAGGTTGGGACAGGGATTCGGGCAGCCCCAGCATTTT	CSARLGQGFGQPQHF
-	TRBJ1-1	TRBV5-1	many	TGCGCCAGCAGTTTGCAGGGGAGATCTACAAACACTGAAGCTTTCTTT	CASSLQGRSTNTEAFF
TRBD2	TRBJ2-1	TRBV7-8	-	TGTGCCAGCAGCTTAGAGGGCGGGAGGAACGAGTTCTTC	CASSLEGGRNEFF
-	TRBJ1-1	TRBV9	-	TGTGCCAGCAGAGCAGGAAACCGGAACACTGAAGCTTTCTTT	CASRAGNRNTEAFF
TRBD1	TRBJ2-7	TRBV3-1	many	TGTGCCAGCAGACGACAGGGCACCTACGAGCAGTACTTC	CASRRQGTYEQYF
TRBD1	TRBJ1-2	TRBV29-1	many	TGCAGCGTAGACAGGGGAACCCACTATGGCTACACCTTC	CSVDRGTHYGYTF
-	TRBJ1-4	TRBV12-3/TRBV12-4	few	TGTGCCAGCAGTTTGGCCGCATTACTGGGGACCGGAGGAAAACTGTTTTTT	CASSLAALLGTGGKLFF
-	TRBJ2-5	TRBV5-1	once	TGCGCCAGCAGTCCAACAGGGTGGGAGACCCAGTACTTC	CASSPTGWETQYF
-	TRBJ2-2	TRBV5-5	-	TGTGCCAGCACCAAATTAGGAGGCATCACCGGGGAGCTGTTTTTT	CASTKLGGITGELFF
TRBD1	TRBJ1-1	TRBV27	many	TGTGCCAGCAGCCCGACGACAGGGCGGAGCGCTTTCTTT	CASSPTTGRSAFF